This T cell receptor beta chain was profiled in a study of T cells in Graves' hyperthyroidism and ophthalmopathy. This CDR3 comprises 14 residues. V lost 5 bases and J lost 0; bases outside the gene matches: 4. The germline V gene has CDR1 SQVTM and CDR2 ANQGSEA. Subjects with ophthalmopathy showed a Clinical Activity Score no lower than 3, a NOSPECS grade no lower than 4, and a duration shorter than 3 months. Isolation of PBMCs was performed on about 10 ml fresh peripheral blood. Researchers amplified the TCR beta CDR3 regions from RNA transcripts. The TCR CDR3 was amplified in a first-round RT-PCR using the HTBI primer set. TCRdb passed the multiplex PCR reads through MiXCR, listing each CDR3 protein once. Here the sample spans roughly 280,000 distinct CDR3 sequences, approximately 15% being singletons. In this sample, this clonotype turned up many times.

Material: blood. This sequence joins TRBV29-1 and TRBJ2-1; 7 nucleotides align to TRBD2. The sequence was collected from a woman in her sixties with Graves' ophthalmopathy. The CDR3 DNA is TGCAGCGTTTCTAGCGGCCTCTCCTACAATGAGCAGTTCTTC. Its translation is CSVSSGLSYNEQFF.